These T cell receptor beta chains were read from a single sample in a study of blood T cell repertoires in COVID-19. Some clones are missing from TCRdb's copy, which holds only in-frame ones; the method was immunoSEQ multiplex PCR. This table has around 170,000 clones, approximately 84% appearing once. Sequencing was done on a sample of peripheral blood. The source of these receptors is a woman of 80 years or more with acute or convalescent COVID-19. Each CDR3 is given with its conserved first and last residue. D genes are given only for firm matches. Clone sizes are given selectively: once, few, many, or a class where the clone is expanded.

TRBJ1-4 | . | TRBV6-5 | TRBD1 | TGTGCCAGCAGTTACGCGACAGGGGGTAGGAAAAAACTGTTTTTT | CASSYATGGRKKLFF
TRBJ1-5 | few | TRBV19 | . | TGTGCCAGTAGTATAGCGGGCAGGGGAGGCAATCAGCCCCAGCATTTT | CASSIAGRGGNQPQHF
TRBJ2-1 | . | TRBV29-1 | . | TGCAGCGTCAGGTCTTCCGGGACTCGGAATGAGCAGTTCTTC | CSVRSSGTRNEQFF
TRBJ1-4 | . | TRBV11-2 | . | TGTGCCAGCAGCTTAGTCAACAGCCGTAATGAAAAACTGTTTTTT | CASSLVNSRNEKLFF
TRBJ1-1 | . | TRBV3-1/TRBV3-2 | . | TGTGCCAGCAGCCAAGCGGTGAACACTGAAGCTTTCTTT | CASSQAVNTEAFF
TRBJ2-1 | . | TRBV7-9 | . | TGTGCCAGCAGCTTGCGGGACTACAATGAGCAGTTCTTC | CASSLRDYNEQFF
TRBJ1-2 | . | TRBV2 | . | TGTGCCAGCAGGGGGGGTCTCGATGGCTACACCTTC | CASRGGLDGYTF
TRBJ1-1 | . | TRBV28 | . | TGTGCCAGCAGCCCCCGACAGGCTATGAACACTGAAGCTTTCTTT | CASSPRQAMNTEAFF
TRBJ1-6 | . | TRBV5-4 | . | TGTGCCAGCAGCTTGTATCGGGGGGGGGATAATTCACCCCTCCACTTT | CASSLYRGGDNSPLHF
TRBJ2-7 | . | TRBV28 | . | TGTGCCAGCAGTTTGAGGTCGCGTCACCACGAGCAGTACTTC | CASSLRSRHHEQYF
TRBJ2-2 | . | TRBV5-4 | TRBD1 | TGTGCCAGCAGTCGGGGACAGGGGGCTTCTACGTCCGGGGAGCTGTTTTTT | CASSRGQGASTSGELFF
TRBJ2-5 | . | TRBV11-3 | . | TGTGCCAGCAGCTGGACTCCTCAAGAGACCCAGTACTTC | CASSWTPQETQYF
TRBJ1-4 | few | TRBV7-8 | . | TGTGCCAGCAGCTATACTAACGAAAAACTGTTTTTT | CASSYTNEKLFF
TRBJ1-2 | . | TRBV28 | . | TGTGCCAGCATCGGTCAGGGGATTTATGGCTACACCTTC | CASIGQGIYGYTF
TRBJ1-3 | . | TRBV2 | . | TGTGCCAGCAGTCTTTCCTACTCTGGAAACACCATATATTTT | CASSLSYSGNTIYF
TRBJ2-1 | . | TRBV7-6 | . | TGTGCCAGCAGCTTAGCAGCCGGGGTTGCCTACAATGAGCAGTTCTTC | CASSLAAGVAYNEQFF
TRBJ2-3 | . | TRBV19 | . | TGTGCCAGTAGCAGTTTCACAGATACGCAGTATTTT | CASSSFTDTQYF
TRBJ1-5 | few | TRBV19 | . | TGTGCCTCAAAGACAGGCCTTCGGAATCAGCCCCAGCATTTT | CASKTGLRNQPQHF
TRBJ2-1 | few | TRBV5-4 | . | TGTGCCAGCAGCTTGGGGTCGGGGAGCTCCTACAATGAGCAGTTCTTC | CASSLGSGSSYNEQFF
TRBJ1-5 | . | TRBV19 | . | TGTGCCAGTTGCCTGGGAGGGCAGGGGCTTCAGCCCCAGCATTTT | CASCLGGQGLQPQHF
TRBJ2-1 | few | TRBV18 | TRBD2 | TGTGCCAGCTCACCCGTTAGACTAGCGGGGGCGTACAATGAGCAGTTCTTC | CASSPVRLAGAYNEQFF
TRBJ1-6 | . | TRBV29-1 | . | TGCAGCGTTGCGGAGAGTAATTCACCCCTCCACTTT | CSVAESNSPLHF
TRBJ1-1 | few | TRBV7-6 | . | TGTGCCAGCAGCCGACGGGACACTGAAGCTTTCTTT | CASSRRDTEAFF
TRBJ2-3 | . | TRBV19 | TRBD2 | TGTGCCAGTAGTGTTCTAGCGGCCCCCCCAGATACGCAGTATTTT | CASSVLAAPPDTQYF
TRBJ2-2 | once | TRBV12-5 | . | TGTGCTAGTGGTGGGGAGAAGACCGCCGGGGAGCTGTTTTTT | CASGGEKTAGELFF
TRBJ1-1 | . | TRBV2 | . | TGTGCCAGCAGTGAAGTCAGGGGAATCGGTAGGAACACTGAAGCTTTCTTT | CASSEVRGIGRNTEAFF
TRBJ1-5 | . | TRBV4-1 | . | TGCGCCAGCAGCCAACAACAGGGTAGGGGCAATCAGCCCCAGCATTTT | CASSQQQGRGNQPQHF
TRBJ2-7 | . | TRBV30 | TRBD1 | TGTGCCTGGAGTCAGAGTGACAGGGACTACGAGCAGTACTTC | CAWSQSDRDYEQYF
TRBJ2-1 | . | TRBV5-1 | TRBD2 | TGCGCCAGCAGCCTAGCGGGGGGTGTTACCTACAATGAGCAGTTCTTC | CASSLAGGVTYNEQFF
TRBJ2-1 | . | TRBV10-3 | TRBD1 | TGTGCCATCAGTGAGTCGGGACAGTACAATGAGCAGTTCTTC | CAISESGQYNEQFF
TRBJ2-5 | few | TRBV15 | . | TGTGCCACCAGCAGTCCGAACAGGGAGCCCCAGTACTTC | CATSSPNREPQYF
TRBJ1-5 | . | TRBV2 | . | TGTGCCAGCAGTTGGGAGGACAATCAGCCCCAGCATTTT | CASSWEDNQPQHF
TRBJ2-7 | few | TRBV2 | . | TGTGCCAGCAAGACAGTATACGAGCAGTACTTC | CASKTVYEQYF
TRBJ2-1 | . | TRBV10-1 | TRBD2 | TGCGCCAGCAGTGCGGGGACTAGCTCGTCCTACAATGAGCAGTTCTTC | CASSAGTSSSYNEQFF
TRBJ2-7 | . | TRBV3-1/TRBV3-2 | . | TGTGCCAGCAGCCAAGATGGGAGAATACAGTACTTC | CASSQDGRIQYF
TRBJ1-2 | . | TRBV5-5 | . | TGTGCCAGCGCGATCCAAGACTATGGCTACACCTTC | CASAIQDYGYTF
TRBJ2-4 | . | TRBV2 | TRBD2 | TGTGCCAGCAGTGAAGCGCTAGCGGGGCCCAAAAACATTCAGTACTTC | CASSEALAGPKNIQYF